One and the same sample provided the 20 T cell receptor beta chains below, sequenced in a study of response to subunit inactivated influenza vaccine. TCRdb passed the RT-PCR reads through MiXCR, listing each CDR3 protein once. The sample records about 190,000 distinct CDR3 sequences, approximately 15% being singletons. The specimen was CD8+ T cells sorted from PBMCs, collected more than 4 days after vaccination. These receptors were collected from a man between 50 and 59 years old who received an inactivated influenza vaccine.

The CDR3 is CAISTPGERLADYNEQFF. Here the CDR3 DNA reads TGTGCCATCTCCACTCCGGGGGAACGACTAGCGGACTACAATGAGCAGTTCTTC. This sequence joins TRBV12-3 or TRBV12-4 and TRBJ2-1; 9 positions match TRBD2. CDR3 length: 18 residues. J was trimmed by 3 bases and V by 10 bases; bases with no gene match: 19.

The chain is built from TRBV4-1 and TRBJ2-5; 11 positions agree with TRBD1. The trim removed 1 base at V and 8 bases at J, leaving 3 bases unmatched. Germline CDR1 MGHRA, CDR2 YSYEKL. This CDR3 has 14 amino acids. CDR3 protein: CASSQVGQGGTQYF. In DNA form, the CDR3 reads TGCGCCAGCAGCCAAGTGGGACAGGGGGGTACCCAGTACTTC.

This chain uses TRBV12-3 or TRBV12-4 with TRBJ1-2; D is undetermined. This CDR3 is built from 13 residues. Trimming stripped 1 base from V and 7 bases from J, with 10 bases between. The CDR3 nucleotides are TGTGCCAGCAGTTTAGTAGTTCGGGGTGGCTACACCTTC. Translated: CASSLVVRGGYTF.

This chain joins TRBV6-5 and TRBJ2-1; 8 bases match TRBD2. V lost 7 bases and J lost 6; bases outside the gene matches: 2. The germline V gene encodes CDR1 MNHEY and CDR2 SVGAGI. The CDR3 is 12 amino acids. For the CDR3, the DNA is TGTGCCAGCAACGGGGGGGGCAATGAGCAGTTCTTC. Translating gives CASNGGGNEQFF.

This clonotype was recorded many times. The chain employs TRBV4-3 and TRBJ1-1; TRBD1 is a possible D gene (5 bases). V lost 0 bases and J lost 6, with 17 bases in between. In germline, CDR1 is LGHNA, CDR2 YSLEER. CDR3 length: 16 amino acids. CDR3 coding DNA: TGCGCCAGCAGCCAAGACTTGGGGGGTTCGACCGCTGAAGCTTTCTTT. Protein: CASSQDLGGSTAEAFF.

The J gene is TRBJ2-5, the V gene TRBV21-1; the table's D gene call, TRBD2, was not cross checked with the DNA. TRBV21-1 corresponds to a pseudogene. The CDR3 totals 13 residues. The CDR3 sequence: CASSKGGPETQYF. The DNA for the CDR3 is TGTGCCAGCAGCAAAGGGGGCCCGGAGACCCAGTACTTC.

Remarks on this clonotype: Compared with germline, one end of the junction differs, possibly owing to a read error. The gene calls are TRBV27 and TRBJ1-5; the D gene is possibly TRBD1 (5 bases). The V gene's germline CDR1 is MNHEY and CDR2 SMNVEV (reference sequence). The CDR3 spans 19 residues. The CDR3 reads CTSSPGTGPLGQINQPQHF. CDR3 sequence (DNA): TGCACCAGCAGTCCGGGAACAGGACCCTTGGGGCAGATAAATCAGCCCCAGCATTTT.

In its sample, this clonotype was seen a few times. The CDR3 sequence is CASSIMGVAGIYEQYF. CDR3 nucleotide sequence: TGTGCCAGCAGCATAATGGGAGTAGCGGGCATTTACGAGCAGTACTTC. The J gene is TRBJ2-7, the V gene TRBV6-1; 7 bases agree with TRBD2. V was pared by 6 bases and J by 4 bases, with 15 bases of the junction left unmatched. The CDR3 length is 16 residues. Germline V gene data show CDR1 as MNHNS and CDR2 as SASEGT.

The V gene is TRBV12-3 or TRBV12-4, the J gene TRBJ2-7; D is perhaps TRBD2 (6 bases). Trimming took off 3 bases at V and 3 bases at J, with 9 bases between the two ends. The CDR3 totals 13 residues. CDR3 sequence (DNA): TGTGCCAGCAGTTTTGGGGAGGTCTACGAGCAGTACTTC. Its translation is CASSFGEVYEQYF.

The chain uses TRBV5-1 and TRBJ2-3; the D gene is possibly TRBD2 (5 bases). The ends were cut back, 4 bases at V and 3 bases at J, with 18 bases in the middle. The CDR3 has 16 residues. CDR1 SGHRS and CDR2 YFSETQ come from the germline V gene. Written as DNA, the CDR3 is TGCGCCAGCAGCCGTACAAGGGAGTTGTGGACAGATACGCAGTATTTT. It is translated as CASSRTRELWTDTQYF.

This clonotype was counted a few times. V and J are TRBV21-1 and TRBJ2-1; TRBD2, the D gene given by the table, was not confirmed from the DNA. TRBV21-1 is marked as a pseudogene. This CDR3 is built from 19 residues. CDR3 coding DNA: TGTGCCAGCAGCAAAGTTCCTTTACTAGCGGGGGACCTATACAATGAGCAGTTCTTC. This sequence encodes CASSKVPLLAGDLYNEQFF.

The chain uses TRBV12-3 or TRBV12-4 and TRBJ2-5; TRBD1 matches at 8 bases. The CDR3 totals 13 residues. V trimming: 6 bases; J trimming: 4 bases; junction bases outside the gene matches: 4. CDR3 region: CASRATGGETQYF. The CDR3 DNA is TGTGCCAGCAGAGCCACAGGGGGAGAGACCCAGTACTTC.

The chain has TRBV20-1 and TRBJ2-7; 13 nucleotides match TRBD2. CDR3 length equals 15 residues. With V trimmed by 2 bases and J by 3 bases, 4 bases remained unmatched. Germline V gene data show CDR1 as DFQATT and CDR2 as SNEGSKA (reference sequence). CDR3 nucleotides: TGCAGTGCTAGAATGGGACTAGCGGGAATCTACGAGCAGTACTTC. Encoded protein: CSARMGLAGIYEQYF.

The table lists this clonotype with a few counts. The chain has TRBV6-1 and TRBJ1-2, with a tentative D call TRBD1 (5 bases). The CDR3 contains 13 residues. V was cut by 3 bases and J by 1 base, with 6 bases left in between. Germline values: CDR1 MNHNS, CDR2 SASEGT. The CDR3 loop reads CASSDDSNYGYTF. The CDR3 DNA sequence: TGTGCCAGCAGTGATGACAGTAACTATGGCTACACCTTC.

This clonotype was detected only a few times. V gene TRBV6-2 or TRBV6-3 combines with J gene TRBJ2-1; 16 nucleotides agree with TRBD2. This CDR3 has 22 amino acids. The junction had 13 bases not matched to a gene; V was cut back by 2 bases and J by 0 bases. Germline assignment: CDR1 MNHEY and CDR2 SVGEGT. The CDR3 region is CASSYDRAGLAGGKSSYNEQFF. Here the CDR3 DNA reads TGTGCCAGCAGTTACGATAGGGCGGGACTAGCGGGGGGGAAGAGCTCCTACAATGAGCAGTTCTTC.

This clonotype was seen a handful of times. The chain combines TRBV4-2 with TRBJ2-1; possible D gene TRBD2, 5 bases. The CDR3 is 18 amino acids. The ends were cut back, 0 bases at V and 0 bases at J, with 15 bases in the middle. Germline V gene data show CDR1 as LGHNA and CDR2 as YNFKEQ. The CDR3 is CASSQEGLITSSYNEQFF. The CDR3, as DNA: TGTGCCAGCAGCCAAGAAGGACTCATTACTAGCTCCTACAATGAGCAGTTCTTC.

This clonotype was counted only a few times. J is TRBJ2-6 and V is TRBV11-1; 12 bases are shared with TRBD1. CDR1 is SGHAT, CDR2 FQDESV, per germline (reference sequence). The CDR3 consists of 18 residues. V lost 0 bases, J lost 4 bases, and 4 bases stayed unmatched. The CDR3 loop is CASSLAGDRGPGANVLTF. The DNA of the CDR3 is TGTGCCAGCAGCTTAGCGGGGGACAGGGGGCCGGGGGCCAACGTCCTGACTTTC.

The chain recombines TRBV6-2 or TRBV6-3 with TRBJ2-5, with D unresolved. V was clipped by 1 base and J by 0 bases, with 6 bases between them. Looked up from germline, CDR1 is MNHEY and CDR2 is SVGEGT. The CDR3 extends over 14 amino acids. The CDR3 sequence: CASSYFRNQETQYF. Written as DNA, the CDR3 is TGTGCCAGCAGTTACTTCCGGAACCAAGAGACCCAGTACTTC.

The table lists this clonotype with a few counts. The chain joins TRBV27 to TRBJ2-1, with D possibly being TRBD2 (6 bases). CDR1 is MNHEY, CDR2 SMNVEV, per germline (reference sequence). CDR3 size: 13 residues. V was pared by 6 bases and J by 5 bases, with 11 bases between. CDR3 loop: CASRIGGNNEQFF. In DNA form, the CDR3 reads TGTGCCAGCAGAATTGGGGGGAACAATGAGCAGTTCTTC.

This clonotype has more than one count but fewer than ten. V is TRBV7-3 and J is TRBJ2-1; D ambiguous. This CDR3 comprises 14 residues. The V gene's germline CDR1 is SGHTA and CDR2 FQGTGA. The V end lost 1 base, the J end lost 6 bases, and 10 bases lay between the germline ends. Here the CDR3 DNA reads TGTGCCAGCAGCTTAATCGGTTTGGGCAATGAGCAGTTCTTC. Translating it yields CASSLIGLGNEQFF.